Listed below are T cell receptor beta chains from one sample, sequenced in a study of control samples from healthy donors and cancer patients. Data came from immunoSEQ multiplex PCR; TCRdb stores just in-frame clones and leaves some out. The sample holds some 87,000 clones; about nine tenths are singletons and the top ten take approximately 14%. Sequences were obtained from blood. The source of these receptors is a man aged 25-45 years in good health. Each CDR3 is given with its conserved first and last residue. The order of the fields is CDR3 DNA, CDR3 protein, J gene, clone size, V gene, D gene. D genes are given only for firm matches. Size is omitted from some rows. Given values are once, few, many or a class for expanded clones.

TGTGCCAGTAGTCCTCCCTCCGCCTCTGGGGCCAACGTCCTGACTTTC CASSPPSASGANVLTF TRBJ2-6 - TRBV19 -
TGTGCCAGCAGCCCCCCGGGGGGGTTAGCGCGAGGTGAGCAGTTCTTC CASSPPGGLARGEQFF TRBJ2-1 - TRBV5-5 TRBD2
TGTGCCACCAGCACCCAGGGAAAAGAGACCCAGTACTTC CATSTQGKETQYF TRBJ2-5 few TRBV15 -
TGTGCCAGCAGCCCACAGCCCACAGATACGCAGTATTTT CASSPQPTDTQYF TRBJ2-3 - TRBV7-3 -
TGCGCCAGCAGCCTTGTCCCGGGACAGGGATTCTATGGCTACACCTTC CASSLVPGQGFYGYTF TRBJ1-2 few TRBV4-1 TRBD1
TGTGCCAGCAGCTTGGGGGTGCCAGAGACCCAGTACTTC CASSLGVPETQYF TRBJ2-5 - TRBV5-6 -
TGTGCCAGTAGTAGCTTACAGGGGGCCTGGGGCGAGACCCAGTACTTC CASSSLQGAWGETQYF TRBJ2-5 - TRBV19 TRBD1
TGTGCCAGCTCACCACCGAGCAAGGGGAGGGATGAAAAACTGTTTTTT CASSPPSKGRDEKLFF TRBJ1-4 - TRBV18 -
TGTGCCAGCAGTCGAATCTTAGGGAACACTGAAGCTTTCTTT CASSRILGNTEAFF TRBJ1-1 - TRBV27 -
TGTGCCAGCAGCCAAGAAAATCCGGCGGAGTACCACAATGAGCAGTTCTTC CASSQENPAEYHNEQFF TRBJ2-1 once TRBV14 -
TGTGCCAGCAGCCCCCACACAGGGAAACAGGACACTGAAGCTTTCTTT CASSPHTGKQDTEAFF TRBJ1-1 - TRBV14 -
TGTGCCTGGAGTGCCCAGCGGCTCACCCTGTACTTC CAWSAQRLTLYF TRBJ2-5 - TRBV30 -
TGTGCCAGCTTGACCGGGACAGGGGGCGAGCAGTACTTC CASLTGTGGEQYF TRBJ2-7 - TRBV18 TRBD1
TGTGCCAGCAGCCAAGGGACGGCCTCTAACTATGGCTACACCTTC CASSQGTASNYGYTF TRBJ1-2 - TRBV28 -
TGTGCCTGGAGTATAACAGGGGGCCCGAACACTGAAGCTTTCTTT CAWSITGGPNTEAFF TRBJ1-1 - TRBV30 TRBD1
TGTGCCTGGAGTGGACAGGGGGCTCTTGGCGAGCAGTACTTC CAWSGQGALGEQYF TRBJ2-7 - TRBV30 TRBD1
TGTGCCAGCAGCTTTCCGAGCGGGGGGGCAAAAGAGACCCAGTACTTC CASSFPSGGAKETQYF TRBJ2-5 - TRBV5-4 TRBD2
TGTGCCAGCAGTAATTTAGCGGGAGAGTCCTACGAGCAGTACTTC CASSNLAGESYEQYF TRBJ2-7 - TRBV13 TRBD2
TGTGCCAGCTCACAAGGGACAGGGGTTTACGAGCAGTACTTC CASSQGTGVYEQYF TRBJ2-7 - TRBV18 TRBD1
TGTGCCAGCAGTTACCTCCTGGAACAGCCCCAGCATTTT CASSYLLEQPQHF TRBJ1-5 - TRBV12-3/TRBV12-4 -
TGTGCCAGCAGCCAAGAAGGGGGCCGAGTTTACAATGAGCAGTTCTTC CASSQEGGRVYNEQFF TRBJ2-1 - TRBV4-2 TRBD1